This entry concerns a single T cell receptor (beta chain). The sample is drawn from a study of T cell changes during pregnancy in multiple sclerosis. Assay used: immunoSEQ multiplex PCR; TCRdb lists only in-frame clones, some missing. The data hold 65,000 to 80,000 clones, with just over 90% observed a single time. Germline V CDR1 and CDR2: MNHEY, SVGAGI. The CDR3 sequence is 15 residues long. V lost 4 bases and J lost 6; bases outside the gene matches: 6. This chain joins TRBV6-5 and TRBJ2-7; TRBD2 aligns across 13 bases. The sample in question was CD4+ T cells from peripheral blood mononuclear cells, obtained before pregnancy. The clonotype comes from a female donor with multiple sclerosis, enrolled in a pregnancy study. CDR3: CASSSLAGGLSEQYF. For the CDR3, the DNA is TGTGCCAGCAGTTCACTAGCGGGAGGGCTCAGCGAGCAGTACTTC.